These 32 T cell receptor beta chains originate from one sample sequenced in a study of blood T cell repertoires in COVID-19. Clones were read by immunoSEQ multiplex PCR, and TCRdb kept only the in-frame ones, dropping some. The data contain 77,000 or so clones, 65% to 90% of them singletons. Sequenced sample: peripheral blood. The receptors stem from a young man with COVID-19, enrolled during active disease.

Comment on this clone: Other DNA sequences within the sample encode an identical CDR3. The V call is TRBV5-6, the J call TRBJ2-5; possibly TRBD2 for D (6 bases). The CDR3 extends over 14 amino acids. CDR1 is SGHDT, CDR2 YYEEEE, per germline. Between the trimmed V and J ends, which lost 4 bases and 4 bases, there was a span of 14 bases. Here the CDR3 DNA reads TGTGCCAGCAGCCTAATCACTAGCAGAGAGACCCAGTACTTC. Its protein product is CASSLITSRETQYF.

The rearrangement joins TRBV19 to TRBJ1-4; no firm D call. V was cut by 6 bases and J by 8 bases, with 13 bases left in between. In germline, CDR1 is LNHDA, CDR2 SQIVND (reference sequence). The length of the CDR3 is 13 residues. CDR3 protein: CASSKTRVEKLFF. DNA for the CDR3: TGTGCCAGTAGCAAGACCCGGGTCGAAAAACTGTTTTTT.

Comment on this clone: Additional DNA sequences in this sample encode the identical CDR3. The CDR3 loop is CATSDEGQGMETQYF. For the CDR3, the DNA is TGTGCCACCAGTGATGAGGGACAGGGGATGGAGACCCAGTACTTC. The V gene is TRBV24-1, the J gene TRBJ2-5; 10 nucleotides line up with TRBD1. CDR1 and CDR2 from the germline V gene are KGHDR and SFDVKD. CDR3 length: 15 residues. With V trimmed by 3 bases and J by 5 bases, 5 bases remained unmatched.

This clone was detected a few times. The V call is TRBV4-2, the J call TRBJ1-5; 7 bases fit TRBD1. From germline, CDR1 is LGHNA and CDR2 YNFKEQ. With V trimmed by 0 bases and J by 7 bases, 12 bases remained unmatched. The CDR3 has 17 amino acids. CDR3 sequence: CASSQDLGRQGDQPQHF. The CDR3 DNA reads TGTGCCAGCAGCCAAGATCTTGGTAGACAGGGAGACCAGCCCCAGCATTTT.

This rearrangement joins TRBV19 to TRBJ1-5; a possible D gene is TRBD1 (5 bases). Germline CDR1 and CDR2: LNHDA and SQIVND (reference sequence). V was cut by 4 bases and J by 2 bases, with 12 bases left in between. The CDR3 spans 15 residues. The CDR3 spells CASSTLPGGNQPQHF. CDR3 DNA sequence: TGTGCCAGTAGTACGTTGCCGGGGGGCAATCAGCCCCAGCATTTT. Full variable domain (outside the CDR3, taken from reference TRBV19 and TRBJ1-5): DGGITQSPKYLFRKEGQNVTLSCEQNLNHDAMYWYRQDPGQGLRLIYYSQIVNDFQKGDIAEGYSVSREKKESFPLTVTSAQKNPTAFYLCASSTLPGGNQPQHFGDGTRLSIL.

The chain is built from TRBV10-3 and TRBJ2-1, with TRBD2 matching 14 bases. V shed 3 bases and J 7 bases; nucleotides not matched to a gene: 5. Looked up from germline, CDR1 is ENHRY and CDR2 is SYGVKD. The CDR3 is 16 amino acids. CDR3 amino acids: CAISDPGLAGVNEQFF. For the CDR3, the DNA is TGTGCCATCAGTGACCCGGGACTAGCGGGAGTTAATGAGCAGTTCTTC.

The chain recombines TRBV9 with TRBJ2-2; D unresolved. The germline V and J ends were trimmed by 2 bases and 8 bases, with 10 bases remaining between them. This CDR3 spans 13 amino acids. Germline V CDR1 and CDR2: SGDLS, YYNGEE. Here the CDR3 reads CASSVAAWGELFF. Written as DNA, the CDR3 is TGTGCCAGCAGCGTTGCAGCGTGGGGGGAGCTGTTTTTT.

The chain employs TRBV7-6 and TRBJ2-1; 8 nucleotides line up with TRBD2. The V gene end was trimmed by 1 base and the J gene end by 6 bases; junction bases not matched to a gene: 17. Germline-derived CDR1 and CDR2 are SGHVS and FNYEAQ. The CDR3 has 19 residues. CDR3 DNA: TGTGCCAGCAGCTTAGTCGGGGGTTCTACCGGGAGGGGTTCCAATGAGCAGTTCTTC. It yields the protein CASSLVGGSTGRGSNEQFF. Variable domain in full (rest from reference TRBV7-6 and TRBJ2-1): GAGVSQSPRYKVTKRGQDVALRCDPISGHVSLYWYRQALGQGPEFLTYFNYEAQQDKSGLPNDRFSAERPEGSISTLTIQRTEQRDSAMYRCASSLVGGSTGRGSNEQFFGPGTRLTVL.

This clone appeared a few times. The chain couples TRBV6-2 or TRBV6-3 to TRBJ1-5, with a weak D call TRBD1 (6 bases). The CDR3 consists of 17 residues. Germline V CDR1 and CDR2: MNHEY, SVGEGT. Deletions cut 6 bases from V and 6 bases from J, with 24 bases between. The CDR3, as DNA: TGTGCCAGCAGCAGGGACCCTTTTCTCAGGGGACCTCAGCCCCAGCATTTT. As protein: CASSRDPFLRGPQPQHF.

This clone was seen a handful of times. CDR3 in amino acids: CARYRDRGRRDVLSGANVLTF. CDR3 sequence (DNA): TGTGCCCGATACCGGGACAGGGGGCGCAGGGACGTGTTGTCTGGGGCCAACGTCCTGACTTTC. The V call is TRBV19, the J call TRBJ2-6; 12 positions match TRBD1. Looked up from germline, CDR1 is LNHDA and CDR2 is SQIVND (reference sequence). CDR3 length equals 21 residues. V lost 11 bases, J lost 1 base, and 21 bases stayed unmatched.

This chain joins TRBV13 and TRBJ1-2; 9 bases align to TRBD1. This CDR3 has 15 amino acids. Per germline, CDR1 PRHDT and CDR2 FYEKMQ (reference sequence). Losses at the gene ends were 5 bases for V and 4 bases for J; bases not matched to a gene: 8. The CDR3 loop is CASSLPGQGRYGYTF. As DNA, the CDR3 is TGTGCCAGCAGCCTCCCGGGACAGGGACGCTATGGCTACACCTTC.

The J gene is TRBJ2-5, the V gene TRBV7-9; 7 bases line up with TRBD2. V gave up 2 bases and J gave up 2 bases; unmatched junction bases: 8. The CDR3 consists of 16 residues. Germline V lookup: CDR1 SEHNR, CDR2 FQNEAQ (reference sequence). CDR3 amino acids: CASSLISSGAQETQYF. The DNA for the CDR3 is TGTGCCAGCAGCTTAATTTCTAGCGGAGCTCAAGAGACCCAGTACTTC.

The CDR3: CASGELAGGPSEQFF. CDR3 DNA sequence: TGTGCCAGCGGAGAACTAGCGGGAGGTCCTAGCGAGCAGTTCTTC. The rearrangement links TRBV28 to TRBJ2-1, with 12 positions matching TRBD2. Germline V gives CDR1 MDHEN, CDR2 SYDVKM. This CDR3 spans 15 amino acids. Trimming at V came to 8 bases and at J to 10 bases, leaving 12 bases not matched to a gene.

The chain employs TRBV19 and TRBJ2-1; D is perhaps TRBD1 (7 bases). V lost 3 bases and J lost 4, with 13 bases in between. Germline V gives CDR1 LNHDA, CDR2 SQIVND (reference sequence). The CDR3 is 15 amino acids. The chain's CDR3 is CASSMQGGSYNEQFF. CDR3 DNA: TGTGCCAGTAGTATGCAGGGGGGATCGTACAATGAGCAGTTCTTC.

The CDR3 nucleotides read TGTGCCAGCTCACCACCGAGCCTGAGCAATGAGCAGTTCTTC. It translates to CASSPPSLSNEQFF. The chain has TRBV18 and TRBJ2-1, with D unclear. This CDR3 contains 14 residues. Germline CDR1 and CDR2: KGHSH and LQKENI. Trimming removed 0 bases at V and 6 bases at J, with 9 bases between.

V is TRBV9 and J is TRBJ1-1, with 8 bases matching TRBD1. This CDR3 is 14 amino acids long. V dropped 1 base and J dropped 1; count of bases not matched to a gene: 0. Germline CDR1 and CDR2: SGDLS and YYNGEE. CDR3 residues: CASSVQGANTEAFF. For the CDR3, the DNA is TGTGCCAGCAGCGTACAGGGGGCGAACACTGAAGCTTTCTTT.

The CDR3 sequence is CASLPILGGQEKEKLFF. The CDR3 region has the DNA TGCGCCAGCCTACCCATCCTCGGAGGACAGGAGAAGGAAAAACTGTTTTTT. The chain joins TRBV4-1 to TRBJ1-4, with 7 bases aligning to TRBD1. The CDR3 sequence is 17 residues long. J was trimmed by 8 bases and V by 8 bases; bases with no gene match: 20. Per germline, CDR1 MGHRA and CDR2 YSYEKL.

The genes are TRBV12-5 and TRBJ2-1; 7 bases match TRBD1. This CDR3 spans 14 amino acids. Trimming removed 8 bases from V and 5 bases from J; junction bases left unmatched: 9. Per the germline V gene, CDR1 is LGHNT and CDR2 is FRNRAP. CDR3 protein: CASSPGTEDNEQFF. The DNA for the CDR3 is TGTGCTAGTTCCCCGGGGACAGAGGACAATGAGCAGTTCTTC.

A note on this clone: Germline is not matched at one junction end, which may reflect a read error. The chain links TRBV14 to TRBJ1-2; TRBD1 aligns across 7 bases. The length of the CDR3 is 14 residues. Per the germline V gene, CDR1 is SGHDN and CDR2 is FVKESK. The CDR3 is CASTQQGRWYGYTF. In DNA form, the CDR3 reads TGTGCCAGCACCCAACAGGGGCGGTGGTATGGCTACACCTTC.

The rearrangement uses TRBV14 and TRBJ2-1; no clear D. The CDR3 sequence is 14 residues long. Germline loops: CDR1 SGHDN, CDR2 FVKESK. Between the trimmed V and J ends, which lost 3 bases and 4 bases, there was a span of 10 bases. The CDR3 region has the DNA TGTGCCAGCAGCCACGGAAGCGCGTACAATGAGCAGTTCTTC. Protein sequence: CASSHGSAYNEQFF. Full variable domain (remainder filled in from reference TRBV14 and TRBJ2-1): EAGVTQFPSHSVIEKGQTVTLRCDPISGHDNLYWYRRVMGKEIKFLLHFVKESKQDESGMPNNRFLAERTGGTYSTLKVQPAELEDSGVYFCASSHGSAYNEQFFGPGTRLTVL.

The J gene is TRBJ1-2, the V gene TRBV29-1; 8 bases are shared with TRBD1. Germline CDR1 SQVTM, CDR2 ANQGSEA. V gave up 5 bases and J gave up 2 bases; unmatched junction bases: 7. The CDR3 runs to 14 residues. The CDR3: CSVFLTGANYGYTF. DNA for the CDR3: TGCAGCGTTTTTTTGACAGGGGCGAACTATGGCTACACCTTC.

The chain employs TRBV9 and TRBJ1-2; the D is unclear. This CDR3 is built from 12 residues. The germline CDR1 and CDR2 sequences are SGDLS and YYNGEE. V lost 4 bases and J 2 bases, leaving 6 bases between the germline ends. The CDR3 sequence: CASSPPNYGYTF. CDR3 nucleotide sequence: TGTGCCAGCAGCCCTCCCAACTATGGCTACACCTTC. Variable domain in full (rest from reference TRBV9 and TRBJ1-2): DSGVTQTPKHLITATGQRVTLRCSPRSGDLSVYWYQQSLDQGLQFLIQYYNGEERAKGNILERFSAQQFPDLHSELNLSSLELGDSALYFCASSPPNYGYTFGSGTRLTVV.

The genes are TRBV19 and TRBJ2-3; 7 bases are a match to TRBD1. This CDR3 comprises 15 residues. CDR1 and CDR2 (germline): LNHDA, SQIVND (reference sequence). The V and J ends lost 8 bases and 0 bases, in that order; junction bases with no gene match: 8. CDR3 sequence (DNA): TGTGCCAGTGCCGACAGGGCCTCTAGCACAGATACGCAGTATTTT. Translating it yields CASADRASSTDTQYF. Full variable domain (outside the CDR3, taken from reference TRBV19 and TRBJ2-3): DGGITQSPKYLFRKEGQNVTLSCEQNLNHDAMYWYRQDPGQGLRLIYYSQIVNDFQKGDIAEGYSVSREKKESFPLTVTSAQKNPTAFYLCASADRASSTDTQYFGPGTRLTVL.

The chain joins TRBV30 to TRBJ2-7, with TRBD2 identical over 14 bases. Looked up from germline, CDR1 is GTSNPN and CDR2 is SVGIG (reference sequence). V lost 2 bases to trimming and J lost 11 bases; unmatched junction nucleotides: 11. The CDR3 is 15 residues long. The CDR3 loop reads CAWSRTGTSGSLKYF. The DNA of the CDR3 is TGTGCCTGGAGTAGAACCGGGACTAGCGGGAGCCTGAAGTACTTC.

The chain employs TRBV7-9 and TRBJ2-2; 13 nucleotides match TRBD2. CDR3 size: 17 residues. From germline, CDR1 is SEHNR and CDR2 FQNEAQ (reference sequence). J lost 3 bases, V lost 5 bases, and 6 bases had no gene match. CDR3 in amino acids: CASSDRTSGSDTGELFF. The CDR3 nucleotides read TGTGCCAGCAGCGACAGGACTAGCGGGAGTGACACCGGGGAGCTGTTTTTT.

This chain connects TRBV2 to TRBJ2-4; D is perhaps TRBD2 (6 bases). The CDR3 totals 17 residues. Between the trimmed V and J ends, which lost 3 bases and 0 bases, there was a span of 15 bases. The germline V gene encodes CDR1 SNHLY and CDR2 FYNNEI. The DNA of the CDR3 is TGTGCCAGCAGTGACGGGACTTCCAAATTAGCCAAAAACATTCAGTACTTC. It codes for CASSDGTSKLAKNIQYF.

This clone came up once. The V call is TRBV4-3, the J call TRBJ1-2; TRBD1 might be the D (6 bases). Germline CDR1 and CDR2: LGHNA and YSLEER. Between the trimmed V and J ends, which lost 1 base and 3 bases, there was a span of 12 bases. This CDR3 spans 15 amino acids. The CDR3 bases are TGCGCCAGCAGCCAAGTGAACACAGGGCACTATGGCTACACCTTC. Protein product: CASSQVNTGHYGYTF.

A few counts support this clone. The CDR3 region is CASRRDRVVFEAFF. As DNA, the CDR3 is TGTGCCAGCCGGCGGGACAGGGTAGTCTTTGAAGCTTTCTTT. The chain combines TRBV6-5 with TRBJ1-1, with 9 nucleotides matching TRBD1. In germline, CDR1 is MNHEY, CDR2 SVGAGI. This CDR3 comprises 14 residues. Trimming at V came to 8 bases and at J to 7 bases, leaving 11 bases not matched to a gene.

For the CDR3, the DNA is TGTGCCAGTAGTCCCCGGACTAGCGGGAGCCCCCACGAGCAGTACTTC. Its protein product is CASSPRTSGSPHEQYF. This chain joins TRBV19 and TRBJ2-7; 13 bases match TRBD2. The V and J ends lost 5 bases and 5 bases, in that order; junction bases with no gene match: 9. Germline CDR1 is LNHDA and CDR2 is SQIVND (reference sequence). The CDR3 has 16 amino acids.

The rearrangement uses TRBV25-1 and TRBJ1-6; D is ambiguous. CDR1 and CDR2 from the germline V gene are MGHDK and SYGVNS. The CDR3 consists of 13 residues. Trimming took 6 bases from V and 10 from J, leaving 13 bases between them. Written as DNA, the CDR3 is TGTGCCAGCAGCCCTGCGGTTGGATCACCCCTCCACTTT. It is translated as CASSPAVGSPLHF.

The CDR3, as DNA: TGTGCCAGCAGCTTTGGGGGTAGGGGGACAGGGAAGAATCCACCCCTCCACTTT. It is translated as CASSFGGRGTGKNPPLHF. The V and J genes are TRBV11-3 and TRBJ1-6, with 9 bases matching TRBD1. The germline V gene encodes CDR1 SGHNT and CDR2 YENEEA. V dropped 3 bases and J dropped 11; count of bases not matched to a gene: 17. The CDR3 runs 18 residues.

The chain couples TRBV18 to TRBJ1-1; tentative D call: TRBD1 (5 bases). This CDR3 contains 16 residues. Trimming cost V 2 bases and J 3 bases, with 16 bases left between them. The germline gives CDR1 KGHSH, CDR2 LQKENI. The CDR3 nucleotides read TGTGCCAGCTCACCATCCCGGGGCACGGGGGACACTGAAGCTTTCTTT. It specifies CASSPSRGTGDTEAFF.